This T cell receptor beta chain emerged from a study of CD8+CD57+ T cells in acquired aplastic anemia listed by TCRdb under 2018. Background on the whole study: On average, sorted CD4+ and CD8+ cells yielded 2.5 to 3.5 ug of extracted DNA, with a range of roughly 0.19 to 27.4 ug. CD8+CD57+ expansion was defined as a frequency above the mean frequency observed in healthy subjects.

After removal of 5 bases from V and 4 bases from J, the junction retains 3 bases not matched to a gene. Reading from cysteine to phenylalanine, the CDR3 counts 13 amino acids. Only the CDR3 region is kept as DNA, spanning 39 bases read in frame from base 1. The germline V gene encodes CDR1 MNHNS and CDR2 SASEGT. Patients chosen for sequencing had shown expansion of CD8+CD57+ cells by flow cytometry. All patients had severe acquired aplastic anemia diagnosed by International Study of Aplastic Anemia and Agranulocytosis and Camitta criteria. No therapy had been received by the patients at the time of blood sampling. The study deep-sequenced TCR repertoires of sorted CD4+ and CD8+ blood T cells from severe aplastic anemia patients and healthy subjects. In the USA, patient enrollment took place under clinicaltrials.gov protocols 00001620, 01623167, 00001397, 00071045, 00081523 and 00961064. Ficoll-Paque density gradient centrifugation was used to isolate peripheral blood mononuclear cells. Before DNA extraction, CD4+ and CD8+ T cells were sorted by FACS or by magnetic beads.

Genomic DNA was used as template for profiling of TCR beta VDJ combinations and CDR3 sequences. An Illumina HiSeq 2000 was the platform used for TCR repertoire sequencing. On the authors' methods: TRBV/TRBJ rearrangement plots, CDR3 size and DJ length profiles, and Simpson's diversity index were used to assess repertoires. The most abundant DNA sequence in the deep sequencing data was taken as the immunodominant clone. CDR3 amino acid sequences were screened for sharing across subjects and compared with published repertoires and the VDJdb database. TCRdb's own reprocessing of the public reads used fastp at Q25 and MiXCR and kept productive beta chains. Records with the same CDR3 protein are collapsed into one entry carrying the most frequent genes and DNA. TCRdb's processing, not the authors' own work, is the source of the V and J calls. The sample table lists more than 150,000 distinct CDR3 sequences, about half of them with a count of one. The ten top clones hold 10% to 15% of the sample.

The paper as a whole reports these results and caveats: No significant difference in CD8+ Simpson's diversity was found between patients and healthy controls (P=0.060). Fewer than 35 CD8+ CDR3 sequences were found to be shared between patients and controls, but these sequences appeared to be highly expressed in patients and within the immunodominant clones of the patients.

There are many counts of this clonotype. Its antigen is unknown. Base qualities were left out, and no much larger clone turns up one base away. The sequence was collected from a human donor with aplastic anemia. The source material was sorted CD4+, CD8+, or CD8+CD57+ T cells (not recorded which) from PBMCs. This chain joins TRBV6-1 to TRBJ1-2, and TRBD1 aligns with 8 junction nucleotides. The CDR3 here reads CASSTQGAYGYTF. The DNA sequence is given as TGTGCCAGCAGTACCCAGGGGGCCTATGGCTACACCTTC.